The table lists the clone carrying this T cell receptor beta chain with a count of one. Its specificity is unknown. Specified time point: sample taken at primary tumor resection. Tumor, nontumor lung or frozen PBMC supplied whole RNA, sequenced without sorting. TCRdb processed the 5' RACE reads anew with MiXCR; each CDR3 protein has one entry. The data show fewer than 15,000 distinct CDR3 sequences, over 6.5% seen once. J gave up 10 bases and V 3 bases, and 10 bases lay outside the gene matches. Germline V CDR1 and CDR2: ENHRY, SYGVKD. The CDR3 is made up of 15 amino acids. The data belong to a study of spatial heterogeneity in lung cancer. The study, taken as a whole, reports: How many expanded intratumoral alpha and beta TCRs were present tracked the tumor mutation count, which was a count of nonsynonymous mutations.

The material sequenced was lung tumor tissue, taken at surgery. The source is a female donor with early-stage non-small cell lung cancer. V is TRBV10-3 and J is TRBJ2-1; 9 bases align to TRBD2. The CDR3 sequence is CAISERGGLAREQFF. The DNA for the CDR3 is TGTGCCATCAGTGAAAGAGGGGGACTAGCACGCGAGCAGTTCTTC.